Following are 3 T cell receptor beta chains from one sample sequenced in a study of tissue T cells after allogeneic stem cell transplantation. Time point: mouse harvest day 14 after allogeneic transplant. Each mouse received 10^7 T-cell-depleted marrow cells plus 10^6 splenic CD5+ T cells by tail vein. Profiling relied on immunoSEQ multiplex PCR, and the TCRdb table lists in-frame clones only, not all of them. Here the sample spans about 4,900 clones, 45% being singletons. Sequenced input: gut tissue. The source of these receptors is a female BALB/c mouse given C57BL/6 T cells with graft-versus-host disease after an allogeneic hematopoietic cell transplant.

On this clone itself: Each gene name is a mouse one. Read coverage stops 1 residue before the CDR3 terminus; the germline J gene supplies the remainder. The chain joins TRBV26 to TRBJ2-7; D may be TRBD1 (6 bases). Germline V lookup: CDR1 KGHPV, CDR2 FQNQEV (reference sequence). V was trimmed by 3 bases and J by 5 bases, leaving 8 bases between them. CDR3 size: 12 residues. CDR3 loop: CASSLNRDEQYF. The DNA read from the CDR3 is TGTGCCAGCAGTCTAAACAGGGATGAACAGTAC.

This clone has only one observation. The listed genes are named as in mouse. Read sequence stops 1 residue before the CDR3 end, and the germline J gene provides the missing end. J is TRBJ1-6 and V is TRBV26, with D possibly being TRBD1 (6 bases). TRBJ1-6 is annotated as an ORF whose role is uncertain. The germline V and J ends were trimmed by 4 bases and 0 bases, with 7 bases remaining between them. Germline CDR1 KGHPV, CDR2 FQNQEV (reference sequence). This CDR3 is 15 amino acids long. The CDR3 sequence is CASSRDNSYNSPLYF. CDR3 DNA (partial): TGTGCCAGCAGTCGGGACAATTCCTATAATTCGCCCCTCTAC.

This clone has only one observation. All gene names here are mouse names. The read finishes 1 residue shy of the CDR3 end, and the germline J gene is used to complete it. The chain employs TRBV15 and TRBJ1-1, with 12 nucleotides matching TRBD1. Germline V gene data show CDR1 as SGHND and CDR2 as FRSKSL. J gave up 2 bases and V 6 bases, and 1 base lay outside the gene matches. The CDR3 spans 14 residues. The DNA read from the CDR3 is TGTGCCAGCAGAGGGACAGGGGGCAACACAGAAGTCTTC. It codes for CASRGTGGNTEVF. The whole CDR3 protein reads CASRGTGGNTEVFF.